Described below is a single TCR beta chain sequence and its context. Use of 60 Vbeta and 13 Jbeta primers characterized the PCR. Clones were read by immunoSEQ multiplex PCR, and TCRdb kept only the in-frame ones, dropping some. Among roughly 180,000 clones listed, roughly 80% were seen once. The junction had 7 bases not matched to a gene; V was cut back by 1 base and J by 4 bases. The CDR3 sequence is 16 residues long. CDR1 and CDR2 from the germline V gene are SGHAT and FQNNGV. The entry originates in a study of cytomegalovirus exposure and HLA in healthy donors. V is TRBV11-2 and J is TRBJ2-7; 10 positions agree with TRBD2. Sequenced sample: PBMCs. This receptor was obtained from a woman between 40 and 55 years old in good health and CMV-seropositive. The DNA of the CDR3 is TGTGCCAGCAGCTTAGGACAAGCGGGAGGGGCGTACGAGCAGTACTTC. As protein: CASSLGQAGGAYEQYF. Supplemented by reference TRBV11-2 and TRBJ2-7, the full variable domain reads EAGVAQSPRYKIIEKRQSVAFWCNPISGHATLYWYQQILGQGPKLLIQFQNNGVVDDSQLPKDRFSAERLKGVDSTLKIQPAKLEDSAVYLCASSLGQAGGAYEQYFGPGTRLTVT.